This T cell receptor (beta chain) was profiled in a study of cytomegalovirus exposure and HLA in healthy donors. Study summary: Samples from HLA-typed donors yielded approximately 80 million unique TCRs in an early data release. The study, taken as a whole, reports: Apart from CMV serostatus, no immune exposure information was available. Later analysis suggested links between common viral pathogens and several top significant clusters. The study assumed roughly uniform donor sequencing depth for presence/absence analyses.

Trimming cost V 8 bases and J 6 bases, with 13 bases left between them. Germline loops: CDR1 KGHSH, CDR2 LQKENI. The CDR3 totals 12 residues. The PCR contained 60 Vbeta and 13 Jbeta primers. Produced via immunoSEQ multiplex PCR; TCRdb's table is partial and in-frame only. The sample carries some 150,000 clones, around 80% recorded once. Of note for this clone: What it binds is unknown.

This TCR was recovered from a man aged 40-55 years in good health and CMV-seronegative. This chain links TRBV18 with TRBJ2-5; D is perhaps TRBD1 (5 bases). Sequenced material: PBMCs. This chain's CDR3 is CASEGQGKTQYF. CDR3 nucleotides: TGTGCCAGCGAAGGGCAGGGAAAGACCCAGTACTTC.